Shown below are 32 T cell receptor beta chains from a single sample sequenced in a study of identical twins. One entry per CDR3 protein results from TCRdb running MiXCR on the 5' RACE reads. Of approximately 500,000 distinct CDR3 sequences detected, about 24% appear once; the ten largest clones hold 2.9%. This sample also belongs to another study, concerning T cells expressing NK-cell markers.

Sequencing was performed on CD4+ T cells sorted from blood. The receptors here all came from a woman aged 18 to 35 in good health.

The rearrangement links TRBV6-2 or TRBV6-3 to TRBJ2-1, with TRBD2 matching over 13 bases. The CDR3 contains 15 residues. The trim removed 7 bases at V and 7 bases at J, leaving 7 bases unmatched. Per germline, CDR1 MNHEY and CDR2 SVGEGT. The DNA of the CDR3 is TGTGCCAGCAACCGAGGACTAGCGGGGGATAATGAGCAGTTCTTC. Translation: CASNRGLAGDNEQFF.

The table lists this clonotype with a few counts. CDR3 sequence (DNA): TGCGCCAGCAGCCATCCCGGGCGGGGGTCTTACGGCTACACCTTC. Translating gives CASSHPGRGSYGYTF. The chain combines TRBV4-1 with TRBJ1-2; possible D gene TRBD1, 5 bases. Germline V gene lookup returns CDR1 MGHRA and CDR2 YSYEKL. The V and J ends lost 3 bases and 8 bases respectively, with 19 bases between them. The CDR3 has 15 amino acids.

The rearrangement links TRBV20-1 to TRBJ1-5; D is undetermined. Trimming took off 5 bases at V and 7 bases at J, with 15 bases between the two ends. In germline, CDR1 is DFQATT, CDR2 SNEGSKA (reference sequence). The CDR3 runs 13 residues. This chain's CDR3 is CSAVTSSVQPQHF. CDR3 nucleotide sequence: TGCAGTGCTGTTACGAGCTCCGTACAGCCCCAGCATTTT.

The chain employs TRBV3-1 and TRBJ2-7; a weak D match, TRBD1 (5 bases). The CDR3 extends over 14 amino acids. Germline V gene data show CDR1 as LGHDT and CDR2 as YNNKEL (reference sequence). Trimming stripped 0 bases from V and 2 bases from J, with 8 bases between. CDR3 DNA sequence: TGTGCCAGCAGCCAAGAACAGGCGGCCTACGAGCAGTACTTC. It is translated as CASSQEQAAYEQYF.

Many counts were recorded for this clonotype. The chain recombines TRBV12-3 or TRBV12-4 with TRBJ1-2, with D hard to call. V lost 8 bases, J lost 5 bases, and 12 bases lay in between. CDR3 length equals 12 residues. The CDR3: CASLGRDYGYTF. For the CDR3, the DNA is TGTGCCAGCCTTGGGAGGGATTATGGCTACACCTTC.

There are a few counts of this clonotype. The chain combines TRBV7-6 with TRBJ2-1, with unresolved D. The V gene lost 5 bases and the J gene lost 5 bases, with 13 bases spanning the gap. This CDR3 has 14 amino acids. Germline V CDR1 and CDR2: SGHVS, FNYEAQ. The CDR3 nucleotides read TGTGCCAGCAGCGGAAACCCTATAGACAATGAGCAGTTCTTC. It translates to CASSGNPIDNEQFF.

This clonotype was seen a few times. The chain is built from TRBV5-6 and TRBJ1-1, with no clear D. The CDR3 totals 12 residues. The germline V gene encodes CDR1 SGHDT and CDR2 YYEEEE. Deletions cut 1 base from V and 9 bases from J, with 10 bases between. CDR3 DNA: TGTGCCAGCAGCTTGTACCCCGGAAAAGCTTTCTTT. It encodes CASSLYPGKAFF.

Many counts were recorded for this clonotype. This chain connects TRBV20-1 to TRBJ2-5, with 7 bases identical to TRBD2. Germline-derived CDR1 and CDR2 are DFQATT and SNEGSKA (reference sequence). CDR3 length: 15 amino acids. With 4 bases clipped from V and 2 bases from J, the junction kept 10 bases outside the gene matches. The CDR3 region is CSAMGILAAQETQYF. The CDR3 DNA sequence: TGCAGTGCTATGGGCATCCTAGCGGCACAAGAGACCCAGTACTTC.

The chain couples TRBV6-1 to TRBJ2-2, with unresolved D. Germline loops: CDR1 MNHNS, CDR2 SASEGT. V gave up 8 bases and J gave up 0 bases, with 7 bases separating them. CDR3 size: 13 residues. The CDR3 is CASLSANTGELFF. CDR3 nucleotides: TGTGCCAGCCTCTCCGCGAACACCGGGGAGCTGTTTTTT.

The chain couples TRBV7-9 to TRBJ1-2; D unclear. The V end was cut by 2 bases, the J end by 1 base, with 11 bases between. Germline lookup yields CDR1 SEHNR and CDR2 FQNEAQ (reference sequence). The CDR3 loop spans 15 amino acids. For the CDR3, the DNA is TGTGCCAGCAGCTTATACTCCAGGAATAACTATGGCTACACCTTC. Amino acids: CASSLYSRNNYGYTF.

This chain uses TRBV7-3 with TRBJ1-1; D is unclear. The V gene's germline CDR1 is SGHTA and CDR2 FQGTGA. The CDR3 contains 13 residues. Deletions cut 1 base from V and 6 bases from J, with 9 bases between. The CDR3 protein is CASSLKARAEAFF. The CDR3 DNA sequence: TGTGCCAGCAGCTTAAAGGCCCGGGCTGAAGCTTTCTTT.

The CDR3 nucleotides read TGTGCCACCAGCCTCTCCGGGACAGGGAACACCGGGGAGCTGTTTTTT. Translation: CATSLSGTGNTGELFF. The gene calls are TRBV24-1 and TRBJ2-2, with TRBD1 matching over 8 bases. Unmatched junction bases numbered 7, after V lost 7 bases and J lost 1 base. This CDR3 spans 16 amino acids. The V gene's germline CDR1 is KGHDR and CDR2 SFDVKD.

V usage is TRBV7-3 and J usage is TRBJ2-2, with 8 nucleotides matching TRBD2. Germline V lookup: CDR1 SGHTA, CDR2 FQGTGA. This CDR3 spans 14 amino acids. Germline trimming cut 5 bases from V and 5 bases from J; bases unmatched to any gene: 4. DNA for the CDR3: TGTGCCAGCAGCCCGGGACTAGGGACCGGGGAGCTGTTTTTT. This encodes CASSPGLGTGELFF.

This clonotype came up a few times. The rearrangement uses TRBV7-9 and TRBJ2-1; D is tentatively TRBD1 or TRBD2 (5 bases each). CDR3 size: 14 residues. CDR1 and CDR2 from the germline V gene are SEHNR and FQNEAQ (reference sequence). V was shortened by 6 bases and J by 8 bases, with 17 bases between the two germline ends. The CDR3 sequence is CASSRDGYWDEQFF. Here the CDR3 DNA reads TGTGCCAGCAGTAGGGACGGATACTGGGATGAGCAGTTCTTC. Together with reference TRBV7-9 and TRBJ2-1, the CDR3 gives the full variable domain: DTGVSQNPRHKITKRGQNVTFRCDPISEHNRLYWYRQTLGQGPEFLTYFQNEAQLEKSRLLSDRFSAERPKGSFSTLEIQRTEQGDSAMYLCASSRDGYWDEQFFGPGTRLTVL.

This chain connects TRBV10-3 to TRBJ2-5; perhaps TRBD1 as D (6 bases). The V end was cut by 6 bases, the J end by 2 bases, with 13 bases between. The CDR3 is 14 amino acids. Germline loops: CDR1 ENHRY, CDR2 SYGVKD. As DNA, the CDR3 is TGTGCCATCAGAAAACAGGGTGGGCAAGAGACCCAGTACTTC. Protein product: CAIRKQGGQETQYF.

The V gene is TRBV12-3 or TRBV12-4, the J gene TRBJ2-1; 10 bases map to TRBD2. This CDR3 region has 16 residues. Germline trimming cut 7 bases from V and 1 base from J; bases unmatched to any gene: 7. As DNA, the CDR3 is TGTGCCAGCACCCCTGCAGCGGGAGGGTCCTACAATGAGCAGTTCTTC. Protein product: CASTPAAGGSYNEQFF.

This clonotype showed up just a few times. The chain uses TRBV5-6 and TRBJ2-7, with D possibly TRBD2 on 5 matching bases. This CDR3 is 14 amino acids long. V lost 1 base and J lost 5, with 13 bases in between. Germline lookup yields CDR1 SGHDT and CDR2 YYEEEE. CDR3 sequence: CASSLWIGGHEQYF. CDR3 bases: TGTGCCAGCAGCTTGTGGATAGGAGGCCACGAGCAGTACTTC.

The chain uses TRBV12-3 or TRBV12-4 and TRBJ1-2, with D tentatively TRBD1 (6 bases). The CDR3 consists of 14 residues. The ends were cut back, 6 bases at V and 2 bases at J, with 13 bases in the middle. CDR3 sequence reads: CASSSVDRNYGYTF. DNA of the CDR3: TGTGCCAGCAGCTCCGTAGACAGGAACTATGGCTACACCTTC.

The J gene is TRBJ2-6, the V gene TRBV5-6; the D call may be TRBD1 or TRBD2 (5 bases each). Trimming cost V 0 bases and J 0 bases, with 7 bases left between them. The CDR3 spans 16 residues. Per germline, CDR1 SGHDT and CDR2 YYEEEE. The CDR3: CASSLAGTSGANVLTF. In DNA, the CDR3 is TGTGCCAGCAGCTTGGCAGGGACCTCTGGGGCCAACGTCCTGACTTTC. The entire variable domain, with the rest obtained from reference TRBV5-6 and TRBJ2-6, is as follows: DAGVTQSPTHLIKTRGQQVTLRCSPKSGHDTVSWYQQALGQGPQFIFQYYEEEERQRGNFPDRFSGHQFPNYSSELNVNALLLGDSALYLCASSLAGTSGANVLTFGAGSRLTVL.

The chain links TRBV12-3 or TRBV12-4 to TRBJ2-6; D is perhaps TRBD1 (5 bases). Trimming left V 8 bases short and J 4 bases short, with 18 bases between. The CDR3 consists of 16 residues. The CDR3 here is CASQRGGFVGANVLTF. CDR3 nucleotides: TGTGCCAGCCAAAGGGGCGGCTTCGTGGGGGCCAACGTCCTGACTTTC.

This clonotype was found a few times. V and J are TRBV10-3 and TRBJ2-1; D call uncertain. The CDR3 is 11 residues long. Trimming stripped 0 bases from V and 7 bases from J, with 1 base between. Germline lookup yields CDR1 ENHRY and CDR2 SYGVKD. For the CDR3, the DNA is TGTGCCATCAGTGAGTCAAATGAGCAGTTCTTC. Translation gives CAISESNEQFF.

V is TRBV30 and J is TRBJ2-1; D is unclear. The CDR3 contains 14 residues. The V gene's germline CDR1 is GTSNPN and CDR2 SVGIG (reference sequence). V gave up 0 bases and J gave up 1 base, with 7 bases separating them. This chain's CDR3 is CAWSVVGSYNEQFF. CDR3 nucleotides: TGTGCCTGGAGTGTGGTGGGTTCCTACAATGAGCAGTTCTTC.

This clonotype was observed once. The chain couples TRBV6-1 to TRBJ1-6, with 9 bases lining up with TRBD1. V was clipped by 4 bases and J by 8 bases; unmatched bases: 6. There are 15 residues in the CDR3. Germline-derived CDR1 and CDR2 are MNHNS and SASEGT. CDR3: CASSVTDRGDSPLHF. CDR3 in DNA: TGTGCCAGCAGTGTAACGGACAGGGGAGATTCACCCCTCCACTTT.

This clonotype was seen only a few times. The chain uses TRBV29-1 and TRBJ1-1, with D maybe TRBD1 (5 bases). Per the germline V gene, CDR1 is SQVTM and CDR2 is ANQGSEA. V shed 1 base and J shed 4 bases, with 19 bases lying between them. There are 16 residues in the CDR3. CDR3 nucleotides: TGCAGCGTTGAAGGACAGTTGGGGTATCAAGCCACTGAAGCTTTCTTT. Amino acid sequence: CSVEGQLGYQATEAFF.

The CDR3 region is CSARGRAGPLYEQYF. CDR3 sequence (DNA): TGCAGTGCTAGAGGTCGTGCGGGCCCTCTCTACGAGCAGTACTTC. The chain combines TRBV20-1 with TRBJ2-7; the D gene is possibly TRBD2 (5 bases). This CDR3 spans 15 amino acids. Trimming pared 1 base from V and 3 bases from J, leaving 16 bases between. The germline V gene encodes CDR1 DFQATT and CDR2 SNEGSKA (reference sequence).

This clonotype appeared many times. The rearrangement links TRBV5-1 to TRBJ2-1; tentatively, D is TRBD2 (6 bases). CDR3 length equals 15 residues. V lost 0 bases and J lost 0, with 7 bases in between. The germline gives CDR1 SGHRS, CDR2 YFSETQ. The CDR3 loop is CASSLGGDSYNEQFF. The CDR3 nucleotides are TGCGCCAGCAGCTTGGGGGGGGACTCCTACAATGAGCAGTTCTTC. Supplemented by reference TRBV5-1 and TRBJ2-1, the full variable domain reads KAGVTQTPRYLIKTRGQQVTLSCSPISGHRSVSWYQQTPGQGLQFLFEYFSETQRNKGNFPGRFSGRQFSNSRSEMNVSTLELGDSALYLCASSLGGDSYNEQFFGPGTRLTVL.

This clonotype was seen more than once but under ten times. The chain combines TRBV21-1 with TRBJ2-1; no DNA check was done on the table's D call, TRBD2. TRBV21-1 is noted as a pseudogene. CDR3 size: 20 residues. For the CDR3, the DNA is TGTGCCAGCAGCAAAGAATTAGGAGGCAGGACCCGAGGGCCCTACAATGAGCAGTTCTTC. Translating gives CASSKELGGRTRGPYNEQFF.

J is TRBJ2-1 and V is TRBV7-9; D possibly corresponds to TRBD2 (6 bases). Germline V lookup: CDR1 SEHNR, CDR2 FQNEAQ (reference sequence). V was pared by 5 bases and J by 7 bases, with 24 bases between. The CDR3 covers 17 residues. CDR3 sequence (DNA): TGTGCCAGCAGCACCCCCCTGCTACTAGCTTTTAAGAATGAGCAGTTCTTC. It yields the protein CASSTPLLLAFKNEQFF.

The chain employs TRBV5-4 and TRBJ2-7; TRBD2 agrees at 14 bases. Germline loops: CDR1 SGHNT, CDR2 YYREEE (reference sequence). This CDR3 is built from 17 residues. V dropped 4 bases and J dropped 5; count of bases not matched to a gene: 11. The CDR3 sequence is CASSRTSGRLGRNEQYF. The CDR3 coding sequence is TGTGCCAGCAGCCGGACTAGCGGGAGGTTGGGGAGGAACGAGCAGTACTTC.

The J gene is TRBJ2-3, the V gene TRBV12-3 or TRBV12-4; D remains ambiguous. Trimming took 7 bases from V and 3 from J, leaving 14 bases between them. This CDR3 contains 14 residues. CDR3 protein: CASTNWGRTDTQYF. The CDR3 nucleotides are TGTGCCAGCACTAATTGGGGTCGGACAGATACGCAGTATTTT.

This clonotype turned up a few times. The gene calls are TRBV5-1 and TRBJ2-6, with a possible D match to TRBD1 (5 bases). Trimming pared 2 bases from V and 0 bases from J, leaving 15 bases between. Germline lookup yields CDR1 SGHRS and CDR2 YFSETQ. The CDR3 is made up of 18 amino acids. In DNA, the CDR3 is TGCGCCAGCAGCTTAATACAGGTCTTTTCCTCTGGGGCCAACGTCCTGACTTTC. Protein: CASSLIQVFSSGANVLTF. Drawing the rest from reference TRBV5-1 and TRBJ2-6, the complete variable domain is KAGVTQTPRYLIKTRGQQVTLSCSPISGHRSVSWYQQTPGQGLQFLFEYFSETQRNKGNFPGRFSGRQFSNSRSEMNVSTLELGDSALYLCASSLIQVFSSGANVLTFGAGSRLTVL.

The rearrangement uses TRBV20-1 and TRBJ2-7; 10 positions match TRBD1. This CDR3 is built from 13 residues. CDR1 DFQATT and CDR2 SNEGSKA come from the germline V gene (reference sequence). After removal of 6 bases from V and 2 bases from J, the junction contained 4 bases not matched to a gene. Here the CDR3 DNA reads TGCAGTGCAAAGGGACAGGGGACCTACGAGCAGTACTTC. It specifies CSAKGQGTYEQYF.